The source of this T cell receptor (beta chain) is a study of technical replicates of blood from a handful of donors. Repertoires were generated with immunoSEQ multiplex PCR, while TCRdb's copy carries only in-frame clones and drops some. The table lists about 62,000 clones, roughly 89% of them singletons, with more than 4% in the top ten. CDR1 is LGHNA, CDR2 YSLEER, per germline. The CDR3 contains 14 residues. V was shortened by 1 base and J by 11 bases, with 16 bases between the two germline ends. This sequence joins TRBV4-3 and TRBJ2-3; D is possibly TRBD2 (7 bases). Sequenced input: PBMCs. This receptor was obtained from a human donor in good health. Some clones in this sample may be carry-over from other donors' samples. The CDR3 sequence is CASSQAREGVRQYF. DNA of the CDR3: TGCGCCAGCAGCCAAGCCAGGGAGGGGGTGCGGCAGTATTTT.